One and the same sample provided the 17 T cell receptor beta chains below, sequenced in a study of shared clonotypes between healthy human individuals. Clones were sequenced by immunoSEQ multiplex PCR, and TCRdb holds only the in-frame ones, with some missing. The sample shows about 2 million clones, about 94% of them seen only once. Selected positively for CCR7 and CD45RO-negative, naive CD8 cells excluded terminally differentiated effector memory CD45RA+ cells. Material: naive CD8+ T cells sorted from blood. Every receptor here comes from a man between 18 and 35 years old in good health.

The V gene is TRBV5-6, the J gene TRBJ1-1; D may be TRBD1 (6 bases). The CDR3 runs to 16 residues. Per germline, CDR1 SGHDT and CDR2 YYEEEE. Trimming took 3 bases from V and 1 from J, leaving 16 bases between them. The CDR3 region is CASSSVEGVENTEAFF. As DNA, the CDR3 is TGTGCCAGCAGCTCCGTCGAGGGGGTCGAGAACACTGAAGCTTTCTTT. The variable domain in full, with the rest retrieved from reference TRBV5-6 and TRBJ1-1, is DAGVTQSPTHLIKTRGQQVTLRCSPKSGHDTVSWYQQALGQGPQFIFQYYEEEERQRGNFPDRFSGHQFPNYSSELNVNALLLGDSALYLCASSSVEGVENTEAFFGQGTRLTVV.

The chain couples TRBV27 to TRBJ2-1; 9 nucleotides match TRBD2. CDR1 is MNHEY and CDR2 is SMNVEV in the germline V gene (reference sequence). Trimming at V came to 5 bases and at J to 6 bases, leaving 8 bases not matched to a gene. This CDR3 has 15 amino acids. The chain's CDR3 is CASSPPAGGFNEQFF. Written as DNA, the CDR3 is TGTGCCAGCAGTCCCCCAGCGGGAGGCTTCAATGAGCAGTTCTTC.

The rearrangement uses TRBV11-2 and TRBJ2-5; D ambiguous. With 5 bases removed from V and 3 bases from J, the gap between germline ends came to 13 bases. CDR1 is SGHAT and CDR2 is FQNNGV in the germline V gene. The CDR3 runs 14 residues. CDR3 sequence reads: CASSPTFVEETQYF. CDR3 nucleotides: TGTGCCAGCAGCCCTACGTTCGTGGAAGAGACCCAGTACTTC.

The chain links TRBV9 to TRBJ2-3, with D hard to call. CDR3 length: 15 amino acids. Trimming stripped 0 bases from V and 2 bases from J, with 10 bases between. Germline loops: CDR1 SGDLS, CDR2 YYNGEE. CDR3 sequence reads: CASSVVEVDTDTQYF. The CDR3 DNA reads as TGTGCCAGCAGCGTAGTCGAGGTCGACACAGATACGCAGTATTTT. The variable domain in full, with the rest retrieved from reference TRBV9 and TRBJ2-3, is DSGVTQTPKHLITATGQRVTLRCSPRSGDLSVYWYQQSLDQGLQFLIQYYNGEERAKGNILERFSAQQFPDLHSELNLSSLELGDSALYFCASSVVEVDTDTQYFGPGTRLTVL.

In nucleotides, the CDR3 is TGTGCCAGCAGCGCCCTAGCAAAACCCGACAATGAGCAGTTCTTC. The encoded protein is CASSALAKPDNEQFF. The chain uses TRBV9 and TRBJ2-1; TRBD2 might be the D (5 bases). CDR3 length: 15 amino acids. V was cut by 3 bases and J by 5 bases, with 15 bases left in between. CDR1 is SGDLS, CDR2 YYNGEE, per germline.

The chain uses TRBV28 and TRBJ2-2, with D maybe TRBD2 (6 bases). Trimming took off 7 bases at V and 0 bases at J, with 15 bases between the two ends. The germline V gene encodes CDR1 MDHEN and CDR2 SYDVKM. The CDR3 totals 16 residues. CDR3 protein: CASTLRAGSNTGELFF. The CDR3 DNA reads TGTGCCAGCACCCTAAGGGCGGGATCGAACACCGGGGAGCTGTTTTTT.

This CDR3 is CASSLKGSGSGAEAFF. CDR3 DNA sequence: TGTGCCAGCAGCTTAAAGGGGTCGGGAAGCGGGGCTGAAGCTTTCTTT. This sequence joins TRBV7-9 and TRBJ1-1; TRBD1 might be the D (5 bases). Trimming removed 2 bases at V and 6 bases at J, with 19 bases between. The CDR3 has 16 residues. Germline loops: CDR1 SEHNR, CDR2 FQNEAQ (reference sequence). The full variable domain, rest sourced from reference TRBV7-9 and TRBJ1-1, is DTGVSQNPRHKITKRGQNVTFRCDPISEHNRLYWYRQTLGQGPEFLTYFQNEAQLEKSRLLSDRFSAERPKGSFSTLEIQRTEQGDSAMYLCASSLKGSGSGAEAFFGQGTRLTVV.

CDR3 protein: CASSAVIGPSTDTQYF. CDR3 in DNA: TGTGCCAGCAGCGCAGTTATCGGACCCAGCACAGATACGCAGTATTTT. J is TRBJ2-3 and V is TRBV9, with D unresolved. V lost 3 bases and J lost 0, with 14 bases in between. The CDR3 has 16 residues. In germline, CDR1 is SGDLS, CDR2 YYNGEE.

V is TRBV4-1 and J is TRBJ1-6, with D maybe TRBD1 (5 bases). The V and J ends lost 5 bases and 0 bases respectively, with 17 bases between them. This CDR3 spans 18 amino acids. Per the germline V gene, CDR1 is MGHRA and CDR2 is YSYEKL. CDR3 DNA: TGCGCCAGCAGCAACGGAGACAGCCGAAGCTCCTATAATTCACCCCTCCACTTT. Its translation is CASSNGDSRSSYNSPLHF.

The chain uses TRBV7-2 and TRBJ2-7; D call uncertain. The CDR3 spans 14 residues. Germline V gene sequence: CDR1 SGHTA, CDR2 FQGNSA. V was trimmed by 3 bases and J by 0 bases, leaving 9 bases between them. The CDR3 reads CASSLRIDSYEQYF. The CDR3 DNA is TGTGCCAGCAGCTTGAGGATAGACTCCTACGAGCAGTACTTC.

The rearrangement uses TRBV7-9 and TRBJ2-7, with 8 bases that match TRBD1. This CDR3 is 18 amino acids long. Germline trimming cut 5 bases from V and 0 bases from J; bases unmatched to any gene: 15. Looked up from germline, CDR1 is SEHNR and CDR2 is FQNEAQ (reference sequence). The DNA of the CDR3 is TGTGCCAGCAGCCCCCGCGGCGGGCAGGGGGCGAGCTCCTACGAGCAGTACTTC. Residues: CASSPRGGQGASSYEQYF.

The chain has TRBV11-2 and TRBJ1-1; D unclear. Germline lookup yields CDR1 SGHAT and CDR2 FQNNGV. This CDR3 has 15 residues. V lost 1 base, J lost 0 bases, and 9 bases lay in between. Written as DNA, the CDR3 is TGTGCCAGCAGCTTAGGTGAAGACCTGAACACTGAAGCTTTCTTT. Translation gives CASSLGEDLNTEAFF.

The chain joins TRBV21-1 to TRBJ2-7; the DNA was not used to check the table's D call, TRBD1. TRBV21-1 corresponds to a pseudogene. The CDR3 contains 11 residues. CDR3 residues: CASSKERGVYF. In DNA form, the CDR3 reads TGTGCCAGCAGCAAAGAAAGGGGCGTGTACTTC.

This chain joins TRBV7-8 and TRBJ2-1; perhaps D is TRBD1 or TRBD2 (6 bases each). There are 16 residues in the CDR3. V was cut by 2 bases and J by 9 bases, with 20 bases left in between. Germline values: CDR1 SGHVS, CDR2 FQNEAQ. The CDR3 is CASSLRGENPAVEQFF. As DNA, the CDR3 is TGTGCCAGCAGCTTAAGGGGGGAAAACCCCGCGGTTGAGCAGTTCTTC.

This chain connects TRBV2 to TRBJ2-7, with 15 positions matching TRBD2. This CDR3 region has 15 residues. J lost 4 bases, V lost 8 bases, and 6 bases had no gene match. Germline lookup yields CDR1 SNHLY and CDR2 FYNNEI. CDR3 in DNA: TGTGCCAGCCGAGCAGGACTAGCGGGAGGGTACGAGCAGTACTTC. Its translation: CASRAGLAGGYEQYF. Combining the CDR3 with reference TRBV2 and TRBJ2-7 gives the whole variable domain EPEVTQTPSHQVTQMGQEVILRCVPISNHLYFYWYRQILGQKVEFLVSFYNNEISEKSEIFDDQFSVERPDGSNFTLKIRSTKLEDSAMYFCASRAGLAGGYEQYFGPGTRLTVT.

As to this clone: Other nucleotide sequences from this sample produce the same CDR3. The chain recombines TRBV28 with TRBJ1-5; no definite D call. CDR1 is MDHEN, CDR2 SYDVKM, per germline. Trimming cost V 5 bases and J 3 bases, with 2 bases left between them. This CDR3 has 11 amino acids. This CDR3 reads CASSLNQPQHF. The CDR3 DNA reads as TGTGCCAGCAGTCTCAATCAGCCCCAGCATTTT.

This chain joins TRBV7-9 and TRBJ1-4, with TRBD1 identical over 9 bases. The germline gives CDR1 SEHNR, CDR2 FQNEAQ (reference sequence). Unmatched junction bases numbered 3, after V lost 5 bases and J lost 5 bases. CDR3 length: 14 residues. The CDR3 DNA reads TGTGCCAGCAGCCAGGGACAGGGAAATGAAAAACTGTTTTTT. Amino acid sequence: CASSQGQGNEKLFF.